The 26 T cell receptor beta chains given below trace back to one sample, sequenced in a study of cytomegalovirus exposure and HLA in healthy donors (dated by TCRdb to 2016 to 2017). Library creation used the immunoSEQ multiplex PCR assay. This immuneACCESS table, as held by TCRdb, lists in-frame sequences with V and J called but not all clones. Of the missing ones, under half trace to an unresolved V gene in checked studies; the others have no known cause. The sample data list under 200,000 clones, and about 90% of these were observed just once. 3% to 3.5% of the sample goes to the ten largest clones. Material for sequencing was PBMCs. These receptors originate from a woman aged 18-30 years in good health and CMV-seropositive.

The chain uses TRBV2 and TRBJ2-7, with D uncertain. Looked up from germline, CDR1 is SNHLY and CDR2 is FYNNEI. CDR3 length equals 13 residues. V was trimmed by 7 bases and J by 0 bases, leaving 10 bases between them. The CDR3 DNA is TGTGCCAGCATGAAGAGTAGCTCCTACGAGCAGTACTTC. This sequence encodes CASMKSSSYEQYF.

The V call is TRBV10-1, the J call TRBJ2-2; 8 bases line up with TRBD2. CDR1 WNHNN and CDR2 SYGVQD come from the germline V gene (reference sequence). This CDR3 is built from 15 residues. After removal of 3 bases from V and 4 bases from J, the junction contained 4 bases not matched to a gene. CDR3 region: CASSEVAGSTGELFF. The CDR3 nucleotides are TGCGCCAGCAGTGAAGTAGCGGGGTCCACCGGGGAGCTGTTTTTT.

The chain combines TRBV29-1 with TRBJ1-3; D is undetermined. Germline V gives CDR1 SQVTM, CDR2 ANQGSEA. V was cut by 4 bases and J by 0 bases, with 10 bases left in between. CDR3 length equals 14 residues. CDR3 bases: TGCAGCGTTGGAGGCGAAAACTCTGGAAACACCATATATTTT. Protein sequence: CSVGGENSGNTIYF. The variable domain in full, completed from reference TRBV29-1 and TRBJ1-3, reads SAVISQKPSRDICQRGTSLTIQCQVDSQVTMMFWYRQQPGQSLTLIATANQGSEATYESGFVIDKFPISRPNLTFSTLTVSNMSPEDSSIYLCSVGGENSGNTIYFGEGSWLTVV.

This sequence joins TRBV14 and TRBJ2-3, with D uncertain. The CDR3 totals 14 residues. Per germline, CDR1 SGHDN and CDR2 FVKESK. Trimming removed 4 bases at V and 0 bases at J, with 8 bases between. The CDR3 sequence: CASSPLLSTDTQYF. The CDR3 DNA follows: TGTGCCAGCAGCCCCCTTCTTAGCACAGATACGCAGTATTTT.

The genes are TRBV15 and TRBJ2-5; no reliable D call. The CDR3 is 11 amino acids. Trimming took off 4 bases at V and 5 bases at J, with 5 bases between the two ends. CDR1 is LNHNV and CDR2 is YYDKDF in the germline V gene (reference sequence). In DNA, the CDR3 is TGTGCCACCAGCACGGGTGAGACCCAGTACTTC. It codes for CATSTGETQYF.

The chain recombines TRBV27 with TRBJ2-7; D ambiguous. The CDR3 sequence is 14 residues long. Per germline, CDR1 MNHEY and CDR2 SMNVEV (reference sequence). V was trimmed by 5 bases and J by 3 bases, leaving 14 bases between them. The CDR3 is CASSLSRNNYEQYF. As DNA, the CDR3 is TGTGCCAGCAGTCTCTCCAGGAACAACTACGAGCAGTACTTC.

The chain links TRBV19 to TRBJ1-1; D not certain. The ends were cut back, 1 base at V and 1 base at J, with 7 bases in the middle. CDR3 length: 14 residues. Germline lookup yields CDR1 LNHDA and CDR2 SQIVND (reference sequence). The CDR3 is CASSIGTPNTEAFF. The CDR3 nucleotides read TGTGCCAGTAGTATAGGAACACCGAACACTGAAGCTTTCTTT.

The chain recombines TRBV4-1 with TRBJ1-2, with 7 positions matching TRBD1. The CDR3 runs 14 residues. The germline gives CDR1 MGHRA, CDR2 YSYEKL. Germline trimming cut 5 bases from V and 5 bases from J; bases unmatched to any gene: 8. CDR3 residues: CASSTPGQRYGYTF. The DNA for the CDR3 is TGCGCCAGCAGCACACCGGGACAGCGATATGGCTACACCTTC.

The chain has TRBV30 and TRBJ1-3; maybe TRBD1 (5 bases). Germline loops: CDR1 GTSNPN, CDR2 SVGIG (reference sequence). The CDR3 has 14 residues. Trimming removed 4 bases from V and 0 bases from J, with 10 bases in between. The DNA of the CDR3 is TGTGCCTGGACCCATCAGGGCTCTGGAAACACCATATATTTT. It is translated as CAWTHQGSGNTIYF.

The chain combines TRBV5-1 with TRBJ2-5; 11 bases fit TRBD2. This CDR3 comprises 17 residues. The J segment lost 4 bases and the V segment lost 4 bases, leaving 12 bases of the junction unmatched. In germline, CDR1 is SGHRS, CDR2 YFSETQ. Here the CDR3 DNA reads TGCGCCAGCAGCCGGGTAATAGCGGGAGGGCCGGGAGAGACCCAGTACTTC. This encodes CASSRVIAGGPGETQYF.

This chain uses TRBV29-1 with TRBJ2-7; TRBD1 matches at 8 bases. Looked up from germline, CDR1 is SQVTM and CDR2 is ANQGSEA. This CDR3 has 14 residues. V shed 3 bases and J 0 bases; nucleotides not matched to a gene: 4. CDR3 amino acids: CSVDGDRSSYEQYF. The CDR3 coding sequence is TGCAGCGTTGACGGGGACAGGAGCTCCTACGAGCAGTACTTC.

The chain is built from TRBV5-4 and TRBJ1-2; D might be TRBD1 (5 bases). The V gene lost 4 bases and the J gene lost 8 bases, with 21 bases spanning the gap. In germline, CDR1 is SGHNT, CDR2 YYREEE (reference sequence). The CDR3 has 15 residues. CDR3 protein: CASSPTDTIIRGYTF. The CDR3 DNA sequence: TGTGCCAGCAGCCCGACAGACACTATAATAAGGGGCTACACCTTC.

The gene calls are TRBV6-1 and TRBJ1-2; no reliable D call. The CDR3 is 16 residues long. Deletions cut 4 bases from V and 5 bases from J, with 20 bases between. Germline assignment: CDR1 MNHNS and CDR2 SASEGT. The CDR3 coding sequence is TGTGCCAGCAGTGCCTTCGCAGCGGGGATGGGGTATGGCTACACCTTC. It is translated as CASSAFAAGMGYGYTF.

The chain links TRBV11-2 to TRBJ2-7; 9 nucleotides match TRBD2. The germline gives CDR1 SGHAT, CDR2 FQNNGV. The length of the CDR3 is 15 residues. Losses at the gene ends were 2 bases for V and 3 bases for J; bases not matched to a gene: 5. The CDR3 loop reads CASSLTAGGNYEQYF. The CDR3 DNA follows: TGTGCCAGCAGCTTAACAGCGGGGGGCAACTACGAGCAGTACTTC.

For the CDR3, the DNA is TGCGCCAGCACCCCACCCGGGACAGGGCTCCACGAGCAGTACTTC. Protein: CASTPPGTGLHEQYF. The V call is TRBV10-2, the J call TRBJ2-7, with 9 bases that match TRBD1. The ends lost 7 bases at V and 5 bases at J; junction bases unmatched: 12. Germline values: CDR1 WSHSY, CDR2 SAAADI. This CDR3 has 15 amino acids.

The chain joins TRBV18 to TRBJ2-3; D might be TRBD1 (5 bases). The CDR3 contains 15 residues. Germline CDR1 is KGHSH and CDR2 is LQKENI. V dropped 3 bases and J dropped 0 bases, with 10 bases sitting between them. CDR3 in amino acids: CASSPDTLSTDTQYF. CDR3 DNA: TGTGCCAGCTCACCGGACACCCTAAGCACAGATACGCAGTATTTT.

The chain uses TRBV9 and TRBJ2-7; 7 bases are shared with TRBD1. Germline V lookup: CDR1 SGDLS, CDR2 YYNGEE. With V trimmed by 4 bases and J by 3 bases, 10 bases remained unmatched. This CDR3 spans 15 amino acids. In DNA form, the CDR3 reads TGTGCCAGCAGCCCGGGCCCGGGACAGCACTACGAGCAGTACTTC. Its protein product is CASSPGPGQHYEQYF.

The CDR3 reads CASRRSGQGAYEQFF. For the CDR3, the DNA is TGTGCCAGCAGGCGCTCGGGACAGGGGGCCTATGAGCAGTTCTTC. The chain couples TRBV6-5 to TRBJ2-1; 12 nucleotides agree with TRBD1. With V trimmed by 6 bases and J by 8 bases, 8 bases remained unmatched. There are 15 residues in the CDR3. Germline CDR1 and CDR2: MNHEY and SVGAGI.

The chain couples TRBV5-1 to TRBJ2-6; D ambiguous. With 2 bases removed from V and 1 base from J, the gap between germline ends came to 7 bases. The V gene's germline CDR1 is SGHRS and CDR2 YFSETQ. The CDR3 contains 15 residues. In nucleotides, the CDR3 is TGCGCCAGCAGCTTCCAATTGTCTGGGGCCAACGTCCTGACTTTC. This codes for CASSFQLSGANVLTF.

The V and J genes are TRBV7-9 and TRBJ2-3, with D uncertain. V lost 4 bases, J lost 2 bases, and 10 bases lay in between. CDR3 size: 14 residues. Germline loops: CDR1 SEHNR, CDR2 FQNEAQ (reference sequence). The CDR3: CASSSSPYTDTQYF. CDR3 nucleotides: TGTGCCAGCAGCTCCTCCCCTTACACAGATACGCAGTATTTT. Drawing the rest from reference TRBV7-9 and TRBJ2-3, the complete variable domain is DTGVSQNPRHKITKRGQNVTFRCDPISEHNRLYWYRQTLGQGPEFLTYFQNEAQLEKSRLLSDRFSAERPKGSFSTLEIQRTEQGDSAMYLCASSSSPYTDTQYFGPGTRLTVL.

This chain joins TRBV5-5 and TRBJ2-2; tentative D call: TRBD1 (6 bases). Trimming stripped 4 bases from V and 4 bases from J, with 8 bases between. This CDR3 is 13 amino acids long. CDR1 is SGHKS and CDR2 is YYEKEE in the germline V gene (reference sequence). Written as DNA, the CDR3 is TGTGCCAGCAGCAGAGGGGGCACCGGGGAGCTGTTTTTT. It translates to CASSRGGTGELFF.

The V and J genes are TRBV11-2 and TRBJ1-1, with D hard to call. The V end lost 5 bases, the J end lost 0 bases, and 19 bases lay between the germline ends. The CDR3 runs to 17 residues. The germline gives CDR1 SGHAT, CDR2 FQNNGV. The CDR3 DNA reads as TGTGCCAGCAGCCCCGGGAGTTGGGGAGACATGAACACTGAAGCTTTCTTT. Protein sequence: CASSPGSWGDMNTEAFF. Together with reference TRBV11-2 and TRBJ1-1, the CDR3 gives the full variable domain: EAGVAQSPRYKIIEKRQSVAFWCNPISGHATLYWYQQILGQGPKLLIQFQNNGVVDDSQLPKDRFSAERLKGVDSTLKIQPAKLEDSAVYLCASSPGSWGDMNTEAFFGQGTRLTVV.

This sequence joins TRBV5-4 and TRBJ2-5, with D uncertain. Germline loops: CDR1 SGHNT, CDR2 YYREEE (reference sequence). Trimming removed 0 bases at V and 1 base at J, with 13 bases between. The CDR3 covers 16 residues. The CDR3: CASSLGFSAGQETQYF. CDR3 sequence (DNA): TGTGCCAGCAGCTTGGGATTCTCAGCAGGCCAAGAGACCCAGTACTTC.

In DNA form, the CDR3 reads TGTGCCAGCAGCCCAGGCCAGGCACCCGGAGGGCAGCCCCAGCATTTT. Amino acid sequence: CASSPGQAPGGQPQHF. The V call is TRBV11-2, the J call TRBJ1-5; no clear D gene. The CDR3 runs 16 residues. Germline CDR1 reads SGHAT; CDR2 reads FQNNGV. Trimming took 5 bases from V and 7 from J, leaving 21 bases between them.

The rearrangement uses TRBV7-2 and TRBJ1-2, with 7 bases matching TRBD1. After removal of 5 bases from V and 3 bases from J, the junction contained 6 bases not matched to a gene. This CDR3 spans 14 amino acids. CDR1 SGHTA and CDR2 FQGNSA come from the germline V gene. The CDR3 DNA sequence: TGTGCCAGCAGCACTGGGACAGAATACTATGGCTACACCTTC. Translation: CASSTGTEYYGYTF.

The chain links TRBV4-1 to TRBJ1-1; perhaps TRBD1 as D (5 bases). The CDR3 totals 12 residues. Trimming cost V 4 bases and J 11 bases, with 14 bases left between them. In germline, CDR1 is MGHRA, CDR2 YSYEKL. CDR3: CASSPSQGEAFF. Written as DNA, the CDR3 is TGCGCCAGCAGCCCCTCCCAGGGTGAGGCTTTCTTT.